The rows below give T cell receptor beta chains drawn from one sample of a study of regulatory and conventional T cells in RAG deficiency. Generated by immunoSEQ multiplex PCR, the TCRdb table keeps only in-frame clones and is missing some. The sample consists of around 12,000 clones, 85% to 95% of them appearing once. The data were also submitted as part of a second study, on regulatory T cells.

Sequencing was performed on CD4+ effector T cells sorted from blood. The receptors stem from a human donor in good health. Each CDR3 is given with its conserved first and last residue.

TRBJ2-1,TRBV5-3,CARSLSGLAEAYNEQFF
TRBJ2-7,TRBV10-3,CAIRRGGPYEQYF
TRBJ2-1,TRBV29-1,CSVDGSVDEQFF
TRBJ1-5,TRBV20-1,CSARGNQPQHF
TRBJ2-7,TRBV9,CASSVDGTAPEQYF
TRBJ2-2,TRBV19,CASSIWGEELFF
TRBJ2-5,TRBV6-1,CASSEVQGSQETQYF
TRBJ1-1,TRBV11-2,CASSSTILRNTEAFF
TRBJ2-1,TRBV7-2,CASSLDGSYNEQFF
TRBJ2-7,TRBV11-2,CASSPNGGGGGQYF
TRBJ2-5,TRBV2,CASEGGEETQYF
TRBJ1-1,TRBV15,CATIGGQYTEAFF
TRBJ2-7,TRBV7-6,CASSRTVAGQGALSFYEQYF
TRBJ1-2,TRBV29-1,CSVESYYGYTF
TRBJ2-7,TRBV5-1,CASSLNFYEQYF
TRBJ2-1,TRBV5-1,CASTPSPSGGGEQFF
TRBJ2-1,TRBV7-2,CASRGIAGVGEQFF
TRBJ2-7,TRBV28,CASSRDRVKNEQYF
TRBJ1-1,TRBV7-3,CASSSGPPGTGTEAFF
TRBJ2-2,TRBV5-1,CASSLELAGGGELFF
TRBJ2-7,TRBV6-5,CASSSVGQFPYEQYF
TRBJ1-3,TRBV10-3,CAIRSTQAGNTIYF
TRBJ2-1,TRBV28,CASSRPPGQGRDNEQFF
TRBJ1-2,TRBV5-1,CASSLTASTPGYTF
TRBJ1-2,TRBV2,CASKGYVYGYTF
TRBJ1-6,TRBV30,CAWSEGQLNSPLHF
TRBJ1-6,TRBV4-2,CASSPEILDSPLHF
TRBJ2-5,TRBV23-1,CASSQSSLGSLLQYF
TRBJ2-1,TRBV7-3,CASSFRSTSGQEQFF
TRBJ2-3,TRBV5-1,CASSLNRGRTDTQYF
TRBJ1-1,TRBV21-1,CASSSREGLAFF
TRBJ2-7,TRBV9,CASSDLENEQYF
TRBJ1-1,TRBV18,CASSSDFMNTEAFF
TRBJ1-1,TRBV18,CASSPRSFENTEAFF
TRBJ2-5,TRBV7-3,CASSPTPGSKETQYF
TRBJ2-5,TRBV7-3,CASSLTSTAQTQYF
TRBJ1-3,TRBV18,CASSQGQVSGNTIYF
TRBJ2-7,TRBV6-5,CASSYRQVGGYEQYF
TRBJ2-3,TRBV21-1,CASSNGGERGPSTDTQYF